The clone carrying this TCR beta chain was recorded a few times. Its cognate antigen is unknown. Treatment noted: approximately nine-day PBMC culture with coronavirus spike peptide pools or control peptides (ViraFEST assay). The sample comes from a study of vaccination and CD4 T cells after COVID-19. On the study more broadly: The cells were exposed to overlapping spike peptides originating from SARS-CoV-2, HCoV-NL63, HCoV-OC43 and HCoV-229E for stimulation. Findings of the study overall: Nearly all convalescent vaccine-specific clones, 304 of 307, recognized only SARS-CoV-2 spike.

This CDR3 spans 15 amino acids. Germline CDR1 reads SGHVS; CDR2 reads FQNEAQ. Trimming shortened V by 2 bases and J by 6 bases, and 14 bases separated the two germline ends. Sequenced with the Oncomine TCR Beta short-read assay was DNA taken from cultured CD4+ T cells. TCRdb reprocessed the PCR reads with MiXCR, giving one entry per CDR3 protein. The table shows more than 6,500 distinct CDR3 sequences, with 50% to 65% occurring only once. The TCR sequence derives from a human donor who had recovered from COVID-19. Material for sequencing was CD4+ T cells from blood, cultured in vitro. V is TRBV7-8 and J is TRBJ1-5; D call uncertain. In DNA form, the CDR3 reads TGTGCCAGCAGCTTAACCTCCTCCTGGGCTCAGCCCCAGCATTTT. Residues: CASSLTSSWAQPQHF.